This T cell receptor beta chain was found in a study of post-analysis software for immune sequencing data. Study as a whole: Included among the disease courses, which were recorded for the cohort, were relapsing-remitting, secondary progressive and progressive-relapsing multiple sclerosis. Whole-study findings and limits: Elevated frequency relative to controls characterized 4 or 5 TRBV segments in patients, TRBV5-6, TRBV5-1 and TRBV20-1 among them. The study found significantly lower normalized Chao1 diversity in multiple sclerosis patients than in controls.

This clonotype has just a few counts. Its antigen is not identified. Germline V CDR1 and CDR2: MGHRA, YSYEKL. V was pared by 1 base and J by 6 bases, with 15 bases between. The length of the CDR3 is 15 residues. cDNA libraries of TCR beta carried unique molecular identifiers. Input populations of about 0.85 to 11 million T cells gave rise to a few hundred thousand cDNA molecules. TCRdb independently ran MiXCR on the PCR reads; one entry per CDR3 protein. The table shows about 770,000 distinct CDR3 sequences, with about 45% occurring only once. This clonotype was sampled from a girl aged 10 to 17 with multiple sclerosis. Sequenced input: blood. J is TRBJ1-1 and V is TRBV4-1, with D maybe TRBD1 (5 bases). The CDR3, as DNA: TGCGCCAGCAGCCAAGTGCTGGGGGAAGGCGCTGAAGCTTTCTTT. It translates to CASSQVLGEGAEAFF.